Sequencing of this T cell receptor beta chain was carried out in a study of cytomegalovirus exposure and HLA in healthy donors. The PCR ran on 60 Vbeta and 13 Jbeta primers. Here immunoSEQ multiplex PCR was the method, and the copy in TCRdb shows in-frame clones only, minus some. This table has around 100,000 clones, about four fifths appearing once. The CDR3 totals 16 residues. Germline V CDR1 and CDR2: SGHTA, FQGNSA. Trimming cost V 1 base and J 7 bases, with 14 bases left between them. The chain carries TRBV7-2 and TRBJ1-6; D not certain. Sequencing input: PBMCs. This TCR derives from a man in his forties in good health and CMV-seropositive. The CDR3: CASSLVLPGLNSPLHF. As DNA, the CDR3 is TGTGCCAGCAGCTTAGTATTGCCGGGGTTGAATTCACCCCTCCACTTT. The full variable domain, completed using reference TRBV7-2 and TRBJ1-6, is GAGVSQSPSNKVTEKGKDVELRCDPISGHTALYWYRQSLGQGLEFLIYFQGNSAPDKSGLPSDRFSAERTGGSVSTLTIQRTQQEDSAVYLCASSLVLPGLNSPLHFGNGTRLTVT.